The table lists the clone carrying this T cell receptor beta chain with a few counts. This sample is part of a study of cytomegalovirus exposure and HLA in healthy donors. The protocol was immunoSEQ multiplex PCR, while the TCRdb copy is restricted to in-frame clones and leaves out a portion. Of over 150,000 clones in the sample, roughly four fifths were seen once. The CDR3 has 11 residues. Trimming left V 7 bases short and J 4 bases short, with 8 bases between. The germline V gene has CDR1 MGHDK and CDR2 SYGVNS. This clonotype originated in a woman younger than 30 in good health and CMV-seropositive. This chain connects TRBV25-1 to TRBJ2-7, with D unresolved. Sample: PBMCs. DNA for the CDR3: TGTGCCAGCATTCATAGATACGAGCAGTACTTC. Amino acids: CASIHRYEQYF.